This TCR beta chain is from a study of CD8 T cells in Susac syndrome. Study conclusions and caveats: The authors found no clonal expansion in Susac syndrome CD4+ T cell repertoires. It was acknowledged by the study that relatively few individuals were included in its TCR sequencing and HLA analysis.

Reverse transcription of roughly 0.45 to 1 ug RNA was performed with random hexamers. TCRdb re-derived calls from the immunoSEQ multiplex PCR reads in MiXCR, one entry per CDR3 protein. The sample has around 170,000 distinct CDR3 sequences, about 94% seen once; the top ten hold 0.075% to 0.1%. Between the trimmed V and J ends, which lost 6 bases and 0 bases, there was a span of 9 bases. The CDR3 has 13 residues. Germline V gene sequence: CDR1 MNHEY, CDR2 SVGAGI. As regards this clonotype: Its antigen is as yet unknown.

TEMRA cells were FACS-enriched, while CD8+ and CD4+ T cells were negatively isolated. The chain is built from TRBV6-5 and TRBJ2-7; D possibly matches TRBD1 or TRBD2 (5 bases each). The TCR sequence derives from a human donor with Susac syndrome. Sequencing input: CD4+ T cells from PBMCs. CDR3 loop: CASRPGSSYEQYF. In DNA, the CDR3 is TGTGCCAGCAGACCAGGGAGCTCCTACGAGCAGTACTTC.